The text below deals with one T cell receptor beta chain. This specimen belongs to a study of blood T cells in healthy people across ages. For the second PCR, which ran for about 6 to 11 cycles, a sample-barcoded 5' primer and a J-beta primer mix were used. A single record per CDR3 protein comes from TCRdb applying MiXCR to the 5' RACE reads. The sample yields hundreds of thousands of distinct CDR3 sequences, 20% to 25% seen once. The CDR3 sequence is 15 residues long. V lost 2 bases to trimming and J lost 4 bases, with 15 bases between them. Per germline, CDR1 SGDLS and CDR2 YYNGEE. The chain couples TRBV9 to TRBJ1-2; perhaps TRBD1 as D (5 bases). The specimen was blood. The receptor comes from a man between 65 and 85 years old in good health. Here the CDR3 DNA reads TGTGCCAGCAGCGTTGGAGGGGCGCGTTTCTATGGCTACACCTTC. This translates into CASSVGGARFYGYTF.